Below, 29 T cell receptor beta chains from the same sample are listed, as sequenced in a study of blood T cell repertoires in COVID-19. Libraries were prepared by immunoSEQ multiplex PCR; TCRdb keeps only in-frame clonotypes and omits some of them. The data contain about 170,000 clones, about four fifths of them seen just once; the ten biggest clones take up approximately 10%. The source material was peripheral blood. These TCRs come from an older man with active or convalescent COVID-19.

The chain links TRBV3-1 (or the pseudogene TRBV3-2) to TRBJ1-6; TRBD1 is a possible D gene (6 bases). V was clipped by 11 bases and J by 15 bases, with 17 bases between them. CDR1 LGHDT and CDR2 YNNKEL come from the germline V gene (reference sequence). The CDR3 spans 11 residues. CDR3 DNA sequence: TGTGCCTCCAGGGGAAGAGGGCACCTCCACTTT. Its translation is CASRGRGHLHF.

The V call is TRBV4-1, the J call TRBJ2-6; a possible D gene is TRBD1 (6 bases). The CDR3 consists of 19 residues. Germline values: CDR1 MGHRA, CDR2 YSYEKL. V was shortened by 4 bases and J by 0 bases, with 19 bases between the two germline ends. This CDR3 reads CASSRRWPRGRSGANVLTF. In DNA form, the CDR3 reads TGCGCCAGCAGCCGAAGATGGCCCAGGGGCCGCTCTGGGGCCAACGTCCTGACTTTC.

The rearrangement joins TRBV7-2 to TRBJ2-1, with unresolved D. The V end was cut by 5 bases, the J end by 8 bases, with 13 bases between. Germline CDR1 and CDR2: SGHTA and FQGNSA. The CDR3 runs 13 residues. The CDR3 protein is CASSPVTIYEQFF. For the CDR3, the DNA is TGTGCCAGCAGCCCAGTTACTATCTATGAGCAGTTCTTC.

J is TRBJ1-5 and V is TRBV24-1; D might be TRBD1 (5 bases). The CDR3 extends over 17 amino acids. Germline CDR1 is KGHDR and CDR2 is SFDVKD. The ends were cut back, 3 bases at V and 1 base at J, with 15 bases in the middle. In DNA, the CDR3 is TGTGCCACCAGTGATCGGGGGGGGAAGGGAAGCAATCAGCCCCAGCATTTT. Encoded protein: CATSDRGGKGSNQPQHF.

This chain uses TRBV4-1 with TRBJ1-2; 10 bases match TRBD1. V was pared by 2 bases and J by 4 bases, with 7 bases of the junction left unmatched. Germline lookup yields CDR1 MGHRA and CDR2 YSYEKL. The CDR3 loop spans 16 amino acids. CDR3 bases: TGCGCCAGCAGCCAACCTCGACAGGGGGCCGTCTATGGCTACACCTTC. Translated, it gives CASSQPRQGAVYGYTF.

CDR3 loop: CASSQVYRDTEAFF. CDR3 sequence (DNA): TGCGCCAGCAGCCAAGTTTACAGGGACACTGAAGCTTTCTTT. The gene calls are TRBV4-3 and TRBJ1-1, with D perhaps TRBD1 (6 bases). V gave up 1 base and J gave up 3 bases, with 9 bases separating them. The germline V gene encodes CDR1 LGHNA and CDR2 YSLEER. CDR3 size: 14 residues.

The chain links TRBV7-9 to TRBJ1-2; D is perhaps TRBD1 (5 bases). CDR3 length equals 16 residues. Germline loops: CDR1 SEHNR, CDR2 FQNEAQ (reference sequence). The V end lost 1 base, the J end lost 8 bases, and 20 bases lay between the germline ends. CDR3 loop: CASSLVGAVTASGYTF. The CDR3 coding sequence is TGTGCCAGCAGCTTAGTTGGGGCCGTCACAGCCTCGGGCTACACCTTC.

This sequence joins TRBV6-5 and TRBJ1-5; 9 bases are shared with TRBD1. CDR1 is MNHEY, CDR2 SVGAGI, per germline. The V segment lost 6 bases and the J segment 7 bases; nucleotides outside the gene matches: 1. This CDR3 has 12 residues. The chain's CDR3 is CASRDRGQPQHF. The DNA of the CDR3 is TGTGCCAGCAGGGACAGGGGACAGCCCCAGCATTTT.

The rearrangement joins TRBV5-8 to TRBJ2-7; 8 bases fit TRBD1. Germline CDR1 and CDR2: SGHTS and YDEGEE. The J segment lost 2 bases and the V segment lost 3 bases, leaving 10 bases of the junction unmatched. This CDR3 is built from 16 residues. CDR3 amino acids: CASSSLTGVLPYEQYF. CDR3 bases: TGTGCCAGCAGCTCCTTGACAGGGGTTTTACCCTACGAGCAGTACTTC.

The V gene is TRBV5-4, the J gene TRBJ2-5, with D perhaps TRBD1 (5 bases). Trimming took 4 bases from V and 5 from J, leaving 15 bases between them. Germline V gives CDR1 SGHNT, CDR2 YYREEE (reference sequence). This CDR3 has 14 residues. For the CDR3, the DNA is TGTGCCAGCAGCCGTTCAGGGCCTGAGGAGACCCAGTACTTC. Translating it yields CASSRSGPEETQYF. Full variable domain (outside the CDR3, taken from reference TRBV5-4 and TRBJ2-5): ETGVTQSPTHLIKTRGQQVTLRCSSQSGHNTVSWYQQALGQGPQFIFQYYREEENGRGNFPPRFSGLQFPNYSSELNVNALELDDSALYLCASSRSGPEETQYFGPGTRLLVL.

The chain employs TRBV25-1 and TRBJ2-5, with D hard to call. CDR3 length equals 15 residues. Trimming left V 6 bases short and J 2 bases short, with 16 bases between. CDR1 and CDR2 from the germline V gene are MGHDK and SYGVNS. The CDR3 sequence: CASRDIRRQQETQYF. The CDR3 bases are TGTGCCAGCAGAGACATTCGCCGCCAACAAGAGACCCAGTACTTC.

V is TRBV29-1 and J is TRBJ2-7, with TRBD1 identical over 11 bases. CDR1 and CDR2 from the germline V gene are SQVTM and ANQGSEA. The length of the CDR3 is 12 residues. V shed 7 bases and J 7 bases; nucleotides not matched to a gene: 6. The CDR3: CSGGQGAREQYF. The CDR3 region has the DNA TGCAGCGGAGGACAGGGGGCGAGGGAGCAGTACTTC.

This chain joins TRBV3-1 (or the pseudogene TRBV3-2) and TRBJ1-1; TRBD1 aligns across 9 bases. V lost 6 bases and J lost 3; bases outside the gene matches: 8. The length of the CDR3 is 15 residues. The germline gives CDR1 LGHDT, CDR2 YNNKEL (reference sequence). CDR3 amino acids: CASRGTGYGHTEAFF. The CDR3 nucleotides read TGTGCCAGCAGGGGGACAGGGTACGGGCACACTGAAGCTTTCTTT.

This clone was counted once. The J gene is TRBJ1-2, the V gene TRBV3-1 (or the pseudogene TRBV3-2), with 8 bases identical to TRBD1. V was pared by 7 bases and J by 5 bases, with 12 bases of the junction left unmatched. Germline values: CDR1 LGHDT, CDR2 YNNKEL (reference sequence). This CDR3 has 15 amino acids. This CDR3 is CASTQGGTGWYGYTF. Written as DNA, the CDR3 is TGTGCCAGCACCCAGGGCGGGACAGGCTGGTATGGCTACACCTTC.

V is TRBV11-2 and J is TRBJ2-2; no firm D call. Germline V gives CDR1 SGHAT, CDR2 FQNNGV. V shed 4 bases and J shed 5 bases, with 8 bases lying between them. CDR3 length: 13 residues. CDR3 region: CASSSRTTGELFF. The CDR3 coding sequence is TGTGCCAGCAGCTCTAGAACTACCGGGGAGCTGTTTTTT.

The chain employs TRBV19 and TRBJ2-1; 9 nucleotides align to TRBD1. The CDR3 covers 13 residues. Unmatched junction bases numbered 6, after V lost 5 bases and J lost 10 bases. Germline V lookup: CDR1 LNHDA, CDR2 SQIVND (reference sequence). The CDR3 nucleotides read TGTGCCAGTAGTGGGGGACAGGGAGGGGAGCAGTTCTTC. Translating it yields CASSGGQGGEQFF.

This chain's CDR3 is CASKTTGGQETQYF. As DNA, the CDR3 is TGTGCCAGCAAGACGACAGGAGGCCAAGAGACCCAGTACTTC. The chain uses TRBV6-5 and TRBJ2-5; TRBD1 is a possible D gene (6 bases). CDR3 size: 14 residues. Trimming stripped 7 bases from V and 1 base from J, with 13 bases between. Germline V gene sequence: CDR1 MNHEY, CDR2 SVGAGI.

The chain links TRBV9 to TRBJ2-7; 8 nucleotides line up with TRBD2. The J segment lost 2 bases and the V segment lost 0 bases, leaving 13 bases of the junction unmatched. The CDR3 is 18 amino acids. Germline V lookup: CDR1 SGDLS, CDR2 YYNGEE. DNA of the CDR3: TGTGCCAGCAGCGTAGGCCTCCCCAGCGGGAGACTCCCCTACGAGCAGTACTTC. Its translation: CASSVGLPSGRLPYEQYF.

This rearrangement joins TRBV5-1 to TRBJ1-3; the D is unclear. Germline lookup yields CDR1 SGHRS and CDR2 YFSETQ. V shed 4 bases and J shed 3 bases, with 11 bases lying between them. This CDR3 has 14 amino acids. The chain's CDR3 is CASSGGFNGNTIYF. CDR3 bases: TGCGCCAGCAGCGGCGGGTTTAATGGAAACACCATATATTTT.

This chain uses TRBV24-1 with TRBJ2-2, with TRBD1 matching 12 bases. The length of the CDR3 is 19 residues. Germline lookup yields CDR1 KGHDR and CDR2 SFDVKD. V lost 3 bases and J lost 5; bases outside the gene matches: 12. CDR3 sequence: CATSDPTGTGGAGTGELFF. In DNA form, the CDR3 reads TGTGCCACCAGTGATCCTACCGGGACAGGGGGCGCCGGAACCGGGGAGCTGTTTTTT.

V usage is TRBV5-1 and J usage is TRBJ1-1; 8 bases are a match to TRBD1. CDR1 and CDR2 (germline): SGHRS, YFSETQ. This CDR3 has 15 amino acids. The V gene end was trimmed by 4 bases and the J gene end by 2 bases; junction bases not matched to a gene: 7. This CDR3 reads CASSPLAGGNTEAFF. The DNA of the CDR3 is TGCGCCAGCAGCCCCCTGGCAGGGGGCAACACTGAAGCTTTCTTT.

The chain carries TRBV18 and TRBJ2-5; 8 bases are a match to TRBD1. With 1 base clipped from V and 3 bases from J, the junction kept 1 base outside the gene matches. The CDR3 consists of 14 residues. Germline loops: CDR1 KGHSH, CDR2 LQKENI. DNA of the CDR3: TGTGCCAGCTCACCACGGACAGGGAAAGAGACCCAGTACTTC. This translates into CASSPRTGKETQYF.

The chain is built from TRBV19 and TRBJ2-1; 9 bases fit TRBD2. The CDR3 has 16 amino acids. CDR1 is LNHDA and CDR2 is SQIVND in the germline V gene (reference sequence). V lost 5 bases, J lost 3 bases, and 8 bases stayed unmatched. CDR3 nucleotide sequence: TGTGCCAGTAGTTCATATAGCGGGAGCCTCTACAATGAGCAGTTCTTC. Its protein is CASSSYSGSLYNEQFF.

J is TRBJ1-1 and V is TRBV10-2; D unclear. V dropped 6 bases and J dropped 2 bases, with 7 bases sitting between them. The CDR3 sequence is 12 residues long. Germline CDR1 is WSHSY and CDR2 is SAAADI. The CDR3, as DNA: TGCGCCAGCAGGGCAGTCAACACTGAAGCTTTCTTT. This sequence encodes CASRAVNTEAFF.

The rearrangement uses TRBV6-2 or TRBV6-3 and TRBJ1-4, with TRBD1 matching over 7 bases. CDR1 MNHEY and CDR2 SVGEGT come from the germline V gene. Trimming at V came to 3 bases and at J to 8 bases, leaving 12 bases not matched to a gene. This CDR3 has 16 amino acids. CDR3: CASSYRQGGSEEKLFF. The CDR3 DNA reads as TGTGCCAGCAGTTATAGACAGGGCGGATCGGAGGAAAAACTGTTTTTT.

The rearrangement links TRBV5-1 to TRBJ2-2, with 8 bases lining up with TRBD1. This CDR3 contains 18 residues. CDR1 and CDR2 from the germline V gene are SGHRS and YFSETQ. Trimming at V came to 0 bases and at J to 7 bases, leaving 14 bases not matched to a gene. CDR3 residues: CASSLDPIRGRLGGELFF. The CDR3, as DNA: TGCGCCAGCAGCTTGGACCCAATCAGGGGGCGCTTAGGCGGGGAGCTGTTTTTT. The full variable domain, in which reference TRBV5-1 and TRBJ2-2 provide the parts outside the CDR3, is KAGVTQTPRYLIKTRGQQVTLSCSPISGHRSVSWYQQTPGQGLQFLFEYFSETQRNKGNFPGRFSGRQFSNSRSEMNVSTLELGDSALYLCASSLDPIRGRLGGELFFGEGSRLTVL.

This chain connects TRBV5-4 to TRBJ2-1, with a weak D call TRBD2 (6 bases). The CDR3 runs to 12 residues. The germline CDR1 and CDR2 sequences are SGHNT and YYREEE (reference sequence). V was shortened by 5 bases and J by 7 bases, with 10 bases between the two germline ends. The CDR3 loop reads CASRGRGNEQFF. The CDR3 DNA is TGTGCCAGCAGGGGGCGGGGTAATGAGCAGTTCTTC.

CDR3: CASSLRGQGFHQPQHF. CDR3 nucleotides: TGTGCCAGCAGCTTAAGGGGACAGGGTTTCCATCAGCCCCAGCATTTT. The chain combines TRBV7-2 with TRBJ1-5; 9 nucleotides align to TRBD1. Germline V CDR1 and CDR2: SGHTA, FQGNSA. The CDR3 spans 16 residues. Trimming took 2 bases from V and 5 from J; bases not matched to a gene: 7.

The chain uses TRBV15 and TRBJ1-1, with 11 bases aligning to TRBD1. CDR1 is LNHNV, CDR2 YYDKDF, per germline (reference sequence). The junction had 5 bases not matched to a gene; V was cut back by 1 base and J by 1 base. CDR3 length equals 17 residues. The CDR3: CATSRGGQGAGNTEAFF. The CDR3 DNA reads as TGTGCCACCAGCAGAGGCGGACAGGGGGCCGGGAACACTGAAGCTTTCTTT.